In this sample, the clone carrying this T cell receptor beta chain turned up a few times. As yet, its antigen is unknown. The sample's time point: newly diagnosed GD, antithyroid drugs for less than 3 months. RNA isolated from PBMCs was used to make the TCR library. The data derive from a study of regulatory T cells in long-lasting Graves disease. The CDR3 is 19 residues long. CDR1 and CDR2 (germline): SGHKS, YYEKEE (reference sequence). Trimming removed 1 base from V and 0 bases from J; junction bases left unmatched: 15. Study observations and caveats: Peripheral blood was the sole material, not thyroid tissue.

Arm-PCR with iRepertoire HTBI primers amplified the CDR3 regions for these TCR beta libraries. Original analysis: 62 TRBV and approximately 13 TRBJ segments were identified across samples. TCRdb reprocessed the multiplex PCR reads with MiXCR, giving one entry per CDR3 protein. The V and J calls reflect TCRdb's pipeline rather than the authors' work. The table shows 360,000 or so distinct CDR3 sequences, with approximately 12% occurring only once. In addition, the sample was reused for a study of T cells in Graves' hyperthyroidism and ophthalmopathy. That source adds: Also found in blood were most expanded thyroid clonotypes above 0.001.

V and J are TRBV5-5 and TRBJ2-7, with 8 positions matching TRBD1. The sequence was collected from a young woman with Graves disease. The sequencing here drew on peripheral blood mononuclear cells (PBMCs), taken at new diagnosis, from a patient treated with antithyroid drugs. The CDR3 sequence: CASSLLYITPDRDSYEQYF. CDR3 nucleotides: TGTGCCAGCAGCTTGCTATATATTACTCCGGACAGGGACTCCTACGAGCAGTACTTC.